This T cell receptor beta chain was recovered during a study of T cells after yellow fever vaccination. Broader study findings: Most clones from primary vaccination resurfaced after the booster (approximately 95% CD4, around 90% CD8).

A 5'RACE template-switching step, the method used to make TCR cDNA, added a universal primer site and UMIs. TCRdb ran MiXCR on the 5' RACE reads and lists one entry per CDR3 protein. The sample lists hundreds of thousands of distinct CDR3 sequences; roughly 17% were seen once. Germline V gene sequence: CDR1 SGHTA, CDR2 FQGNSA. Trimming removed 2 bases at V and 6 bases at J, with 18 bases between. CDR3 length equals 16 residues. About this clonotype itself: The target antigen is unknown.

This sequence was found in a man younger than 35 who received the YFV17D yellow fever vaccine. The sample was PBMCs, taken about 5 days after the first yellow fever vaccination. The chain couples TRBV7-2 to TRBJ2-3; unclear D gene. The CDR3 region is CASSLWRWSRTDTQYF. The CDR3 region has the DNA TGTGCCAGCAGCTTATGGCGTTGGAGCAGAACCGATACGCAGTATTTT.